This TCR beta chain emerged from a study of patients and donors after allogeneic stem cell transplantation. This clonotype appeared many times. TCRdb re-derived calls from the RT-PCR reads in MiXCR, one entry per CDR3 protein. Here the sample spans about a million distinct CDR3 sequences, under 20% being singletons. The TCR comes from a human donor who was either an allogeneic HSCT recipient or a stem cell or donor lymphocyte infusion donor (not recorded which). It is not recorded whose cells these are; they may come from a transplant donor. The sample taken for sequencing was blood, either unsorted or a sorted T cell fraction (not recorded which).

DNA of the CDR3: TGTGCCAGCAGTTTAGCGGGGGCAGGAGCCAAAAACATTCAGTACTTC. Amino acid sequence: CASSLAGAGAKNIQYF. V gene TRBV12-3 or TRBV12-4 combines with J gene TRBJ2-4; TRBD1 is a possible D gene (6 bases). The CDR3 has 16 amino acids. V dropped 0 bases and J dropped 0 bases, with 9 bases sitting between them.